What follows describes a single T cell receptor (beta chain). The specificity of this receptor is unknown. It has no much larger one-base neighbor in the sample; base qualities were not kept. In the germline V gene, CDR1 corresponds to KGHSY and CDR2 to FQNENV. Counted from cysteine to phenylalanine, this CDR3 has 15 amino acids. The CDR3 DNA has 45 bases and is translated from base 1. V is reduced by 4 bases and J by 0 bases, leaving a spacing of 10 bases between them. The data are from a study of beta chain features in type 1 diabetes (dated by TCRdb to about 2018). In terms of the full investigation: Mean age, gender distribution, total cell number and subset yield did not differ between patients and healthy donors. The study compared the TCRB repertoires of sorted circulating CD4+ T cell subsets in recently diagnosed type 1 diabetes patients with those in matched healthy donors. A total of approximately 100,000,000 sorted cells were examined across all samples, and the number of cells per subset was strongly correlated with RNA yield. Whereas all 30 or so donors provided naive and central memory subsets, regulatory and stem cell-like memory subsets were isolated from just 8 patients and roughly 8 healthy donors. Broad study findings and their caveats: Because the HLA sub-analyses included only small numbers of individuals, any influence of HLA type on TCRB rearrangement was left unresolved. Sequencing cDNA rather than genomic DNA could over-represent highly expressing activated cells, although activation and CD3 levels did not differ between groups. Fewer insertions and more nucleotide deletions at VDJ recombination sites were observed in patients with type 1 diabetes, implying thymic rearrangement abnormalities. Naive, central memory and regulatory TCRB repertoires appeared more similar among patients than among healthy donors. Type 1 diabetes patients showed a moderate but significant shortening of TCRB CDR3 length in all four CD4+ subsets. PCR may preferentially amplify shorter templates, but because patient and control samples were amplified and corrected together, any resulting skew would affect both groups equally.

The High Capacity cDNA Reverse Transcription Kit was used to reverse transcribe all of the isolated RNA, meaning that expressed TCRB transcripts were what got sequenced. Deep immunoSEQ sequencing was performed on naive, central memory and regulatory T cell samples, with an average of around 3.4 million total reads per sample. Sorted cells were lysed in RLT buffer, and RNA was extracted using DNase-treated RNeasy Micro or Mini kits according to cell number. Each cell subset was processed separately to prevent cross-contamination, with patient and healthy donor samples processed together. The immunoSEQ multiplex PCR was used to amplify TCRB sequences from cDNA, yielding 87-bp fragments that span the CDR3 region. Sequencing of the amplicons was performed on the Illumina HiSeq platform. The paper's data handling went like this. PCR bias was corrected computationally using synthetic template baselines, and reads within Hamming distance 2 were collapsed, with unmergeable singletons discarded. By aligning reads against IMGT, V, D and J genes, CDR3 length, and insertions or deletions at six rearrangement sites were assigned. Within each subset, clonotype counts were normalized to sorted cell number, after which true diversity and Gini coefficients were computed with the tcR R package. The overlap coefficient, calculated on TCRB nucleotide sequences, was used to measure repertoire sharing. As a proxy for the pre-selection repertoire, out-of-frame TCRB sequences from naive cells were analyzed. This immuneACCESS table, as held by TCRdb, lists in-frame sequences with V and J called but not all clones. Of the missing ones, under half trace to an unresolved V gene in checked studies; the others have no known cause. That table furnishes V, J and clone size, whereas the DNA furnished D and trimming. The sample table holds some 290,000 clones, of which 24% were seen once. Around 0.013% of the sample is taken by the ten largest.

Each donor gave one peripheral blood draw, roughly 0.11 L on average, collected into heparinised tubes. A BD FACSAria II and a panel including CD45RO, CCR7, CD25, CD127, CD95 and CD27 were used to sort naive, central memory, regulatory and stem cell-like memory CD4+ T cells. Every sorted population had a purity above 95%. PBMCs were isolated right away by Lymphoprep density gradient centrifugation and were stained directly, without culture. So that batch effects would be minimized, each experiment stained and sorted samples in pairs, pairing one healthy donor with one patient. This receptor was identified in a woman in her twenties or thirties with type 1 diabetes. The rearranged segments are TRBV16 and TRBJ2-1, with the D segment identity uncertain. Specimen: naive CD4+ T cells from blood. What the cell subset or site label conveys for this sample: true naive CD4+ T cells. The CDR3 reads CASSRLESSYNEQFF. The DNA sequence is given as TGTGCCAGCAGCCGGTTAGAAAGCTCCTACAATGAGCAGTTCTTC.